Below are 17 T cell receptor beta chains sequenced from a single sample in a study of post-analysis software for immune sequencing data. Study-level findings and limits: Controls had lower frequencies than patients of five or six TRBV segments, which included TRBV5-6, TRBV5-1 and TRBV20-1.

Each TCR beta cDNA library carried unique molecular identifiers. TCRdb reanalysed the PCR reads using MiXCR and keeps one entry per CDR3 protein. The table has fewer than 850,000 distinct CDR3 sequences, 25% to 30% seen once. No antigens are known for them. Sequencing was carried out using blood. The receptors here all came from a girl under 18 with multiple sclerosis.

The DNA of the CDR3 is TGTGCCAGCAGTTCCGGGACCCTATACAATGAGCAGTTCTTC. This codes for CASSSGTLYNEQFF. This chain joins TRBV12-3 or TRBV12-4 and TRBJ2-1, with D tentatively TRBD1 or TRBD2 (5 bases each). There are 14 residues in the CDR3. The V gene lost 4 bases and the J gene lost 4 bases, with 11 bases spanning the gap.

J is TRBJ2-4 and V is TRBV14, with 9 positions matching TRBD1. The closer fit of TRBJ2-7 to the DNA end suggests the J call may be wrong. The V gene's germline CDR1 is SGHDN and CDR2 FVKESK. CDR3 length: 15 amino acids. The DNA of the CDR3 is TGTGCCAGCAGTCCGGGACAGGGCCGCTCCTACGAGCAGTACTTC. The encoded protein is CASSPGQGRSYEQYF.

This sequence joins TRBV5-6 and TRBJ1-1, with D possibly matching TRBD1 (5 bases). The germline gives CDR1 SGHDT, CDR2 YYEEEE. The CDR3 runs 14 residues. Trimming cost V 4 bases and J 7 bases, with 17 bases left between them. The CDR3 DNA reads as TGTGCCAGCAGCCACCAGGGACCGATACTTGAAGCTTTCTTT. The encoded protein is CASSHQGPILEAFF.

CDR3 in amino acids: CANSSGANGYTF. In DNA, the CDR3 is TGCGCCAACTCCTCGGGGGCGAATGGCTACACCTTC. This rearrangement joins TRBV5-1 to TRBJ1-2; D might be TRBD1 (6 bases). There are 12 residues in the CDR3. V lost 9 bases, J lost 6 bases, and 15 bases lay in between. Germline lookup yields CDR1 SGHRS and CDR2 YFSETQ.

This clonotype was picked up a small number of times. CDR3 loop: CASAKGGFYGYTF. Written as DNA, the CDR3 is TGTGCCAGCGCCAAGGGGGGGTTCTATGGCTACACCTTC. This chain connects TRBV6-6 to TRBJ1-2; D is possibly TRBD1 (6 bases). In germline, CDR1 is MNHNY, CDR2 SVGAGI (reference sequence). The CDR3 extends over 13 amino acids. The V end lost 8 bases, the J end lost 4 bases, and 14 bases lay between the germline ends.

The chain recombines TRBV20-1 with TRBJ2-7; D is unclear. Per the germline V gene, CDR1 is DFQATT and CDR2 is SNEGSKA (reference sequence). The germline V and J ends were trimmed by 6 bases and 0 bases, with 15 bases remaining between them. The CDR3 runs 14 residues. CDR3 nucleotides: TGCAGTGCAGCACTGGGTACCCCCTCCTACGAGCAGTACTTC. Encoded protein: CSAALGTPSYEQYF.

The rearrangement uses TRBV6-5 and TRBJ1-4; tentatively, D is TRBD1 (6 bases). The V gene lost 0 bases and the J gene lost 7 bases, with 18 bases spanning the gap. There are 17 residues in the CDR3. Germline-derived CDR1 and CDR2 are MNHEY and SVGAGI. The DNA of the CDR3 is TGTGCCAGCAGTTACTCGAGTAGAGAGGGGGGAGGTGAAAAACTGTTTTTT. Residues: CASSYSSREGGGEKLFF.

The rearrangement joins TRBV29-1 to TRBJ2-7, with 9 bases that match TRBD1. Germline lookup yields CDR1 SQVTM and CDR2 ANQGSEA. The CDR3 runs 13 residues. V lost 5 bases, J lost 6 bases, and 8 bases stayed unmatched. This CDR3 reads CSVTGTGSLEQYF. The CDR3 DNA reads as TGCAGCGTTACCGGGACAGGGAGCCTCGAGCAGTACTTC.

This clonotype was observed a few times. This chain joins TRBV20-1 and TRBJ2-7; 8 positions agree with TRBD1. Trimming took 0 bases from V and 3 from J; bases not matched to a gene: 7. Per germline, CDR1 DFQATT and CDR2 SNEGSKA (reference sequence). The CDR3 length is 15 residues. CDR3 residues: CSARDPQGAGYEQYF. Written as DNA, the CDR3 is TGCAGTGCTAGAGATCCCCAGGGGGCGGGCTACGAGCAGTACTTC.

This clonotype has more than one count but fewer than ten. The genes are TRBV4-2 and TRBJ1-2, with D maybe TRBD1 (5 bases). Trimming stripped 0 bases from V and 8 bases from J, with 19 bases between. Germline CDR1 and CDR2: LGHNA and YNFKEQ. This CDR3 contains 16 residues. The CDR3 spells CASSQESLWQGRGYTF. CDR3 coding DNA: TGTGCCAGCAGCCAAGAGTCACTGTGGCAGGGTCGAGGCTACACCTTC.

This clonotype was recorded a few times. At one boundary the junction diverges from the germline segment, which might be a read error. This sequence joins TRBV7-2 and TRBJ2-5; TRBD1 matches at 8 bases. The DNA end lines up better with TRBJ2-7; the J call may be wrong. Germline assignment: CDR1 SGHTA and CDR2 FQGNSA. The CDR3 is 16 residues long. This CDR3 is CVSSVRRQGPSGEQYF. The CDR3 DNA follows: TGTGTCAGCAGCGTGAGAAGACAGGGGCCGTCTGGCGAGCAGTACTTC.

This clonotype was counted between two and nine times. This chain uses TRBV7-2 with TRBJ2-4; 7 bases agree with TRBD1. CDR1 and CDR2 (germline): SGHTA, FQGNSA. V was pared by 5 bases and J by 7 bases, with 8 bases of the junction left unmatched. The CDR3 sequence is 14 residues long. The CDR3, as DNA: TGTGCCAGCAGCCCGGACAGGACGCAGAACATTCAGTACTTC. Translating gives CASSPDRTQNIQYF.

The chain uses TRBV19 and TRBJ1-5; 11 bases are a match to TRBD1. This CDR3 has 18 amino acids. J was trimmed by 6 bases and V by 1 base; bases with no gene match: 11. CDR1 and CDR2 (germline): LNHDA, SQIVND (reference sequence). The CDR3 region has the DNA TGTGCCAGTAGTATAGGGACAGGGGGCGTCGGGGTCCGTCAGCCCCAGCATTTT. This translates into CASSIGTGGVGVRQPQHF.

The chain recombines TRBV20-1 with TRBJ2-1; 9 nucleotides align to TRBD2. The germline V gene has CDR1 DFQATT and CDR2 SNEGSKA (reference sequence). V was pared by 1 base and J by 12 bases, with 4 bases of the junction left unmatched. This CDR3 has 12 residues. This CDR3 is CSARVTTSGQFF. In nucleotides, the CDR3 is TGCAGTGCTAGAGTTACGACTAGCGGGCAGTTCTTC.

This chain joins TRBV29-1 and TRBJ1-2; perhaps TRBD1 as D (5 bases). CDR3 size: 13 residues. V was pared by 2 bases and J by 3 bases, with 10 bases between. The germline V gene encodes CDR1 SQVTM and CDR2 ANQGSEA. The CDR3 region is CSVEKLGDYGYTF. The DNA of the CDR3 is TGCAGCGTTGAAAAATTGGGGGACTATGGCTACACCTTC.

The chain couples TRBV20-1 to TRBJ2-4, with 8 bases matching TRBD2. The J call may be incorrect, as the DNA end agrees better with TRBJ2-7. CDR1 and CDR2 from the germline V gene are DFQATT and SNEGSKA (reference sequence). The CDR3 sequence is 14 residues long. In DNA, the CDR3 is TGCAGTGCTCCGCGGCCGGGACTAGACAACGAGCAGTACTTC. Protein product: CSAPRPGLDNEQYF.

This clonotype has a handful of counts. The V gene is TRBV6-2 or TRBV6-3, the J gene TRBJ2-1; possible D gene TRBD1, 6 bases. CDR3 length: 15 residues. V lost 6 bases and J 8 bases, leaving 20 bases between the germline ends. Germline loops: CDR1 MNHEY, CDR2 SVGEGT. The CDR3 nucleotides read TGTGCCAGCAGACACCCGGGACAAAGAATCGATGAGCAGTTCTTC. The encoded protein is CASRHPGQRIDEQFF.